This passage covers 25 T cell receptor beta chains from one sample sequenced in a study of OX40 agonist ivuxolimab in advanced cancers. Assay: immunoSEQ multiplex PCR; the TCRdb copy retains only in-frame clones and omits some. The table shows tens of thousands of clones, with around 87% occurring only once. The material sequenced was CD4+ or CD8+ T cells sorted from blood, taken in a trial of the OX40 agonist ivuxolimab. The receptors originated from an adult with an advanced solid tumor such as melanoma, head and neck, liver or kidney cancer.

The chain recombines TRBV2 with TRBJ1-6, with 9 bases that match TRBD1. The CDR3 length is 14 residues. CDR1 and CDR2 (germline): SNHLY, FYNNEI. V shed 6 bases, J shed 9 bases, and the junction held 6 bases outside the gene matches. CDR3 loop: CASRGQGLGSPLHF. CDR3 bases: TGTGCCAGCAGGGGACAGGGATTAGGTTCACCCCTCCACTTT. Based on the CDR3 plus reference TRBV2 and TRBJ1-6, the full variable domain is EPEVTQTPSHQVTQMGQEVILRCVPISNHLYFYWYRQILGQKVEFLVSFYNNEISEKSEIFDDQFSVERPDGSNFTLKIRSTKLEDSAMYFCASRGQGLGSPLHFGNGTRLTVT.

This rearrangement joins TRBV9 to TRBJ2-3, with D possibly matching TRBD2 (5 bases). Germline CDR1 is SGDLS and CDR2 is YYNGEE. V was cut by 0 bases and J by 3 bases, with 8 bases left in between. The CDR3 length is 14 residues. DNA of the CDR3: TGTGCCAGCAGCGTAGGGTGGGAGACAGATACGCAGTATTTT. This codes for CASSVGWETDTQYF.

The chain links TRBV7-2 to TRBJ2-7; D is perhaps TRBD1 (6 bases). CDR1 is SGHTA, CDR2 FQGNSA, per germline. Trimming pared 5 bases from V and 2 bases from J, leaving 13 bases between. This CDR3 spans 14 amino acids. CDR3 sequence (DNA): TGTGCCAGCAGCCCTGGGGCAGGGGCCTACGAGCAGTACTTC. The encoded protein is CASSPGAGAYEQYF. Using reference TRBV7-2 and TRBJ2-7 for the parts outside the CDR3, the full variable domain is GAGVSQSPSNKVTEKGKDVELRCDPISGHTALYWYRQSLGQGLEFLIYFQGNSAPDKSGLPSDRFSAERTGGSVSTLTIQRTQQEDSAVYLCASSPGAGAYEQYFGPGTRLTVT.

The chain joins TRBV7-3 to TRBJ2-1; D is perhaps TRBD1 (5 bases). The CDR3 sequence is 15 residues long. V dropped 1 base and J dropped 3 bases, with 10 bases sitting between them. Germline CDR1 reads SGHTA; CDR2 reads FQGTGA. CDR3 residues: CASSLREGVYNEQFF. In DNA form, the CDR3 reads TGTGCCAGCAGCTTAAGGGAAGGGGTCTACAATGAGCAGTTCTTC.

The rearrangement uses TRBV6-5 and TRBJ1-3; D unresolved. Deletions cut 1 base from V and 0 bases from J, with 7 bases between. CDR1 MNHEY and CDR2 SVGAGI come from the germline V gene. The CDR3 has 15 amino acids. CDR3 amino acids: CASSYYGLSGNTIYF. CDR3 in DNA: TGTGCCAGCAGTTACTACGGGCTCTCTGGAAACACCATATATTTT.

CDR3 protein: CASLPPRLAVNYEQYF. The CDR3 coding sequence is TGTGCCAGCCTCCCACCTAGACTAGCGGTTAACTACGAGCAGTACTTC. The gene calls are TRBV7-8 and TRBJ2-7, with 9 bases aligning to TRBD2. Germline V gives CDR1 SGHVS, CDR2 FQNEAQ. The CDR3 contains 16 residues. Trimming at V came to 8 bases and at J to 3 bases, leaving 14 bases not matched to a gene. The whole variable domain, remainder taken from reference TRBV7-8 and TRBJ2-7, is GAGVSQSPRYKVAKRGQDVALRCDPISGHVSLFWYQQALGQGPEFLTYFQNEAQLDKSGLPSDRFFAERPEGSVSTLKIQRTQQEDSAVYLCASLPPRLAVNYEQYFGPGTRLTVT.

The chain carries TRBV5-4 and TRBJ1-2, with a possible D match to TRBD1 (5 bases). Per the germline V gene, CDR1 is SGHNT and CDR2 is YYREEE (reference sequence). Trimming stripped 0 bases from V and 8 bases from J, with 11 bases between. The CDR3 runs to 13 residues. CDR3 loop: CASSLAGAWGYTF. In DNA, the CDR3 is TGTGCCAGCAGCTTGGCCGGGGCATGGGGCTACACCTTC.

The rearrangement uses TRBV25-1 and TRBJ2-7; 10 positions agree with TRBD2. This CDR3 has 16 residues. CDR1 MGHDK and CDR2 SYGVNS come from the germline V gene. After removal of 3 bases from V and 3 bases from J, the junction contained 8 bases not matched to a gene. DNA for the CDR3: TGTGCCAGCAGTGACACTAGCGGGAATCTCGGCTACGAGCAGTACTTC. Translated, it gives CASSDTSGNLGYEQYF.

The table lists this clone with a few counts. The chain joins TRBV27 to TRBJ1-5; D gene uncertain. Trimming cost V 2 bases and J 0 bases, with 8 bases left between them. CDR3 size: 15 residues. Germline CDR1 and CDR2: MNHEY and SMNVEV (reference sequence). The CDR3 sequence: CASSLRGYSNQPQHF. The CDR3, as DNA: TGTGCCAGCAGTTTAAGAGGGTATAGCAATCAGCCCCAGCATTTT.

The chain uses TRBV6-5 and TRBJ2-7; TRBD1 is a possible D gene (6 bases). The V gene lost 6 bases and the J gene lost 1 base, with 16 bases spanning the gap. CDR1 is MNHEY, CDR2 SVGAGI, per germline. The CDR3 length is 15 residues. This chain's CDR3 is CASRIPGTLSYEQYF. DNA for the CDR3: TGTGCCAGCAGAATCCCCGGGACATTATCCTACGAGCAGTACTTC.

The CDR3 DNA follows: TGTGCCAGCAGTGAATCTGGGACAGGTTTCTACGAGCAGTACTTC. This codes for CASSESGTGFYEQYF. The chain combines TRBV2 with TRBJ2-7, with 8 bases fitting TRBD1. Germline CDR1 is SNHLY and CDR2 is FYNNEI. This CDR3 is built from 15 residues. V dropped 2 bases and J dropped 3; count of bases not matched to a gene: 6.

As DNA, the CDR3 is TGTGCCAGCAGCACGGCTTGGGGAGGGGGCAGCTCCTACGAGCAGTACTTC. It specifies CASSTAWGGGSSYEQYF. This chain connects TRBV7-2 to TRBJ2-7, with D perhaps assigned TRBD1 or TRBD2 (7 bases each). Per germline, CDR1 SGHTA and CDR2 FQGNSA. V was trimmed by 5 bases and J by 0 bases, leaving 20 bases between them. The CDR3 is 17 amino acids.

The chain recombines TRBV7-8 with TRBJ2-4; D is possibly TRBD1 (6 bases). Germline V lookup: CDR1 SGHVS, CDR2 FQNEAQ. V shed 4 bases and J shed 11 bases, with 15 bases lying between them. The CDR3 is 13 residues long. The CDR3 region is CASSSVLGGFQYF. The CDR3 DNA reads TGTGCCAGCAGCTCGGTCCTTGGGGGCTTTCAGTACTTC.

The chain carries TRBV6-5 and TRBJ1-1; maybe TRBD1 (6 bases). From germline, CDR1 is MNHEY and CDR2 SVGAGI. This CDR3 is built from 14 residues. V lost 8 bases and J 1 base, leaving 14 bases between the germline ends. Here the CDR3 reads CASWSQGRNTEAFF. The CDR3 DNA reads TGTGCCAGCTGGTCACAGGGACGGAACACTGAAGCTTTCTTT.

The chain recombines TRBV18 with TRBJ2-7; TRBD2 is a possible D gene (7 bases). The germline V gene encodes CDR1 KGHSH and CDR2 LQKENI. This CDR3 region has 15 residues. V dropped 6 bases and J dropped 3 bases, with 18 bases sitting between them. The CDR3 sequence is CASSPEGGGLYEQYF. The DNA of the CDR3 is TGTGCCAGCTCCCCGGAGGGGGGGGGCCTCTACGAGCAGTACTTC.

This clone was detected only a few times. This chain joins TRBV5-4 and TRBJ1-1; D is ambiguous. The germline V gene encodes CDR1 SGHNT and CDR2 YYREEE (reference sequence). The V and J ends lost 4 bases and 0 bases respectively, with 10 bases between them. This CDR3 is 14 amino acids long. The CDR3 is CASSPGLMNTEAFF. The CDR3 nucleotides are TGTGCCAGCAGCCCCGGACTTATGAACACTGAAGCTTTCTTT.

This clone has a handful of counts. The chain carries TRBV18 and TRBJ1-1; possible D gene TRBD1, 6 bases. The CDR3 has 13 amino acids. Germline V gene sequence: CDR1 KGHSH, CDR2 LQKENI. V was shortened by 6 bases and J by 11 bases, with 19 bases between the two germline ends. In DNA form, the CDR3 reads TGTGCCAGCTCCCCAGGGAACTCCCAGGGGGCTTTCTTT. It encodes CASSPGNSQGAFF.

The DNA of the CDR3 is TGTGCCAGCAGCAAAGTGGGGGCCGACAGGGGCCGGGCACATATAAGGCCCTTGCGGATTCAGTACTTC. It specifies CASSKVGADRGRAHIRPLRIQYF. This chain links TRBV21-1 with TRBJ2-4; the table's D gene call, TRBD1, was not cross checked with the DNA. TRBV21-1 is noted as a pseudogene. This CDR3 has 23 residues.

The CDR3 DNA follows: TGTGCCAGCTCACCAGGGGGAGGGTACCAAGAGACCCAGTACTTC. Translated, it gives CASSPGGGYQETQYF. V usage is TRBV18 and J usage is TRBJ2-5; TRBD2 aligns across 7 bases. J gave up 0 bases and V 2 bases, and 3 bases lay outside the gene matches. CDR3 length equals 15 residues. Germline V gene lookup returns CDR1 KGHSH and CDR2 LQKENI.

The rearrangement joins TRBV4-3 to TRBJ2-7; perhaps TRBD1 as D (6 bases). Germline CDR1 and CDR2: LGHNA and YSLEER. The CDR3 sequence is 16 residues long. Trimming shortened V by 0 bases and J by 2 bases, and 14 bases separated the two germline ends. The CDR3 sequence: CASSQDVGTQAYEQYF. CDR3 bases: TGCGCCAGCAGCCAAGATGTAGGGACACAAGCCTACGAGCAGTACTTC.

The chain carries TRBV19 and TRBJ1-4; TRBD1 matches 7 bases. V was pared by 5 bases and J by 6 bases, with 9 bases of the junction left unmatched. Germline CDR1 LNHDA, CDR2 SQIVND (reference sequence). The CDR3 extends over 15 amino acids. The CDR3 loop is CASSPRQGYYEKLFF. In nucleotides, the CDR3 is TGTGCCAGTAGTCCACGACAGGGTTATTATGAAAAACTGTTTTTT.

J is TRBJ1-1 and V is TRBV5-4, with TRBD1 matching 7 bases. Germline CDR1 reads SGHNT; CDR2 reads YYREEE (reference sequence). The V and J ends lost 4 bases and 1 base, in that order; junction bases with no gene match: 1. This CDR3 comprises 13 residues. CDR3 DNA sequence: TGTGCCAGCAGCCGGGACAGGAACACTGAAGCTTTCTTT. Translation gives CASSRDRNTEAFF.

V usage is TRBV4-2 and J usage is TRBJ2-2, with 13 bases identical to TRBD2. Trimming at V came to 0 bases and at J to 3 bases, leaving 4 bases not matched to a gene. Germline loops: CDR1 LGHNA, CDR2 YNFKEQ. The CDR3 spans 18 residues. This CDR3 reads CASSQDWTSGSDTGELFF. The CDR3 bases are TGTGCCAGCAGCCAAGATTGGACTAGCGGGAGCGACACCGGGGAGCTGTTTTTT.

This clone is a singleton in its sample. J is TRBJ1-5 and V is TRBV19; 9 bases fit TRBD1. V lost 3 bases, J lost 4 bases, and 4 bases stayed unmatched. Germline V lookup: CDR1 LNHDA, CDR2 SQIVND (reference sequence). The CDR3 has 15 amino acids. The CDR3 sequence is CASSIRTGENQPQHF. The CDR3 DNA reads TGTGCCAGTAGTATCAGGACAGGGGAAAATCAGCCCCAGCATTTT.

The chain employs TRBV15 and TRBJ1-5; D gene uncertain. Trimming took 0 bases from V and 0 from J, leaving 6 bases between them. The CDR3 spans 15 residues. Germline V gives CDR1 LNHNV, CDR2 YYDKDF (reference sequence). As DNA, the CDR3 is TGTGCCACCAGCAGAGAGGCCCTTAGCAATCAGCCCCAGCATTTT. Protein sequence: CATSREALSNQPQHF.